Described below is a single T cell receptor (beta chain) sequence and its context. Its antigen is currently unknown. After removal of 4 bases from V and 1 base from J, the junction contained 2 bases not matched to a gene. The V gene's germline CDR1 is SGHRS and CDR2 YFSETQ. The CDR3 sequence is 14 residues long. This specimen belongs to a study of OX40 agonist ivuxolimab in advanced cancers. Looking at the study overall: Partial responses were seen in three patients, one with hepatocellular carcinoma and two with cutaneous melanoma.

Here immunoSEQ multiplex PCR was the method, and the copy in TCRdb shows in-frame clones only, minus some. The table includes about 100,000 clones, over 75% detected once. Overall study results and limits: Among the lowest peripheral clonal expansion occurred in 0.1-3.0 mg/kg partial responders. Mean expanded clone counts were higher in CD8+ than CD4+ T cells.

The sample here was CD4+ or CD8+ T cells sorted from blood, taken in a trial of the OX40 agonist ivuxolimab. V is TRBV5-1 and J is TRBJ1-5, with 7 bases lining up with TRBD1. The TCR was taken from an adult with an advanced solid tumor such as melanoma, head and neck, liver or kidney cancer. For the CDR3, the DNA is TGCGCCAGCAGCCCACAGGGGAGCAATCAGCCCCAGCATTTT. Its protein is CASSPQGSNQPQHF.